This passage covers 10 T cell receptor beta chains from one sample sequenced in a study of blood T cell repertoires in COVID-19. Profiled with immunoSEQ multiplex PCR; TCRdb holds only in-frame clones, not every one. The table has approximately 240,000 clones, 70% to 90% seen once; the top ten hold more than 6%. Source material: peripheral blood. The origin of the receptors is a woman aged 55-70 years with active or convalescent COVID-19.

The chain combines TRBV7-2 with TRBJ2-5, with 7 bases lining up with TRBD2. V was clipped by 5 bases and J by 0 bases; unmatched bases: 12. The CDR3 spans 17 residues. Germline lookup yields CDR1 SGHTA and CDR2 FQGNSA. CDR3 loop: CASSPGGGLRDQETQYF. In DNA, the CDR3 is TGTGCCAGCAGCCCTGGGGGGGGTCTCCGGGACCAAGAGACCCAGTACTTC.

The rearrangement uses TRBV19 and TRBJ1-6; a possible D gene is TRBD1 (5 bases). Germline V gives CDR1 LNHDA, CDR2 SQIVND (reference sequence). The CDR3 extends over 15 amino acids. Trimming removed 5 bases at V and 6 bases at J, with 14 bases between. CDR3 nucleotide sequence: TGTGCCAGTAGTCTGGCAGCTAGGGGTAATTCACCCCTCCACTTT. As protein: CASSLAARGNSPLHF.

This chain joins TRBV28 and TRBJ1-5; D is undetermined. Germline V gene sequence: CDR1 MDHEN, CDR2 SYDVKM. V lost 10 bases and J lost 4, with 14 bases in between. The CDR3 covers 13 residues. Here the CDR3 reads CATTTGINQPQHF. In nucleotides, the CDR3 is TGTGCCACCACAACCGGGATAAATCAGCCCCAGCATTTT.

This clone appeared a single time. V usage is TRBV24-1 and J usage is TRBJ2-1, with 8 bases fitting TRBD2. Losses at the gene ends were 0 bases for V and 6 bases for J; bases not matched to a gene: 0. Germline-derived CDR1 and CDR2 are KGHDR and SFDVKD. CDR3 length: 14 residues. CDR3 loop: CATSDLGTSNEQFF. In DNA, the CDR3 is TGTGCCACCAGTGATTTGGGGACTAGCAATGAGCAGTTCTTC.

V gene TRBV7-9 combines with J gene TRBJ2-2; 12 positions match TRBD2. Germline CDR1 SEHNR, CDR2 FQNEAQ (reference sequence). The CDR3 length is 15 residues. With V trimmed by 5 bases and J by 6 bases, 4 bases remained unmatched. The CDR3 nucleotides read TGTGCCAGCAGCAAGAGGACTAGCGGGGCCGGGGAGCTGTTTTTT. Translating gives CASSKRTSGAGELFF.

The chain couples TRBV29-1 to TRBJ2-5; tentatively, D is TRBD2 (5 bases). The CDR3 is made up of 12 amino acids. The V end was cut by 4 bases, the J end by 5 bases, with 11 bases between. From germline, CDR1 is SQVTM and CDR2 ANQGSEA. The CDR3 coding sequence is TGCAGCGTTGCGCGTTCGGGGGAGACCCAGTACTTC. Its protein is CSVARSGETQYF.

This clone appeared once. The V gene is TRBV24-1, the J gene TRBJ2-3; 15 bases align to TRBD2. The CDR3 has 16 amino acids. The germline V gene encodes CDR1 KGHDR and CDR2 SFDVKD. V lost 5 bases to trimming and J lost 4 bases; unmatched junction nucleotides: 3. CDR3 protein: CATSGGLAGGPDTQYF. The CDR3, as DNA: TGTGCCACCAGTGGAGGACTAGCGGGAGGGCCAGATACGCAGTATTTT.

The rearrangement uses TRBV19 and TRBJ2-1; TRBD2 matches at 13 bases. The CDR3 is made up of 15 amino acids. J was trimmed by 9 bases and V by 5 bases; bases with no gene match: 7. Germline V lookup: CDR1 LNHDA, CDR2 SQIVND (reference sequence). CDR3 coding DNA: TGTGCCAGTAGTCCGGGGACTAGCGGGAATCTTGAGCAGTTCTTC. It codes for CASSPGTSGNLEQFF.

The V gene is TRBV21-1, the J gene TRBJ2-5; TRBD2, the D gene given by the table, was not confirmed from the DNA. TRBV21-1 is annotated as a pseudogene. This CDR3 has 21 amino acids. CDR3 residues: CASSKFFPPGTSGRGEETQYF. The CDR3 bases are TGTGCCAGCAGCAAATTTTTTCCGCCCGGGACTAGCGGGAGAGGAGAAGAGACCCAGTACTTC.

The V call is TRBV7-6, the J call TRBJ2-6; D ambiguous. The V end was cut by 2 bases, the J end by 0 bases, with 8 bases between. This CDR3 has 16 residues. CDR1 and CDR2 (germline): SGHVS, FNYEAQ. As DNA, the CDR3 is TGTGCCAGCAGCTTACCCGGTAGCTCTGGGGCCAACGTCCTGACTTTC. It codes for CASSLPGSSGANVLTF.